This note documents a single T cell receptor beta chain sequence. Its antigen is not known. For unsorted PBMC, 250 to 350 ng DNA per replicate equaled 25,000 to 30,000 T cell genomes. The table came from immunoSEQ multiplex PCR; TCRdb's copy has only in-frame clones and leaves some out. The profile shows about 480,000 clones, over 75% of them singletons. The data are from a study of shared clonotypes between healthy human individuals. Study outcomes and limitations: Read depth was anticipated to influence clonotype sharing among donors.

V lost 5 bases and J 5 bases, leaving 10 bases between the germline ends. CDR3 length: 13 amino acids. Looked up from germline, CDR1 is MNHEY and CDR2 is SMNVEV (reference sequence). The donors, healthy adults who were HIV-negative, had experienced no recent acute infections or vaccinations. The chain recombines TRBV27 with TRBJ1-5, with D possibly TRBD1 on 5 matching bases. This receptor was obtained from a woman aged 40 to 50 in good health. Some clones in this sample may be carry-over from other donors' samples. The sample consisted of PBMCs. The chain's CDR3 is CASSGGAYQPQHF. The CDR3 DNA is TGTGCCAGCAGTGGCGGGGCTTATCAGCCCCAGCATTTT.